One and the same sample provided the 31 T cell receptor beta chains below, sequenced in a study of glioma-infiltrating T cells after dendritic cell vaccination. TCRdb keeps only in-frame clones here, not all; method: immunoSEQ multiplex PCR. Here the sample spans roughly 100,000 clones, over 75% being singletons. The input for sequencing was blood, taken before dendritic cell vaccination. Every receptor here comes from a human donor with glioblastoma.

The rearrangement joins TRBV9 to TRBJ2-7; D is undetermined. Germline V gene sequence: CDR1 SGDLS, CDR2 YYNGEE. Trimming took 0 bases from V and 1 from J, leaving 8 bases between them. This CDR3 is built from 14 residues. CDR3 sequence reads: CASSVDGISYEQYF. The CDR3 nucleotides are TGTGCCAGCAGCGTAGATGGCATATCCTACGAGCAGTACTTC.

In its sample, this clone was seen once. The chain employs TRBV5-1 and TRBJ2-2; 8 bases agree with TRBD1. The CDR3 contains 15 residues. CDR1 is SGHRS, CDR2 YFSETQ, per germline. V dropped 4 bases and J dropped 4; count of bases not matched to a gene: 6. Here the CDR3 DNA reads TGCGCCAGCAGCCCGACCGGGACAGGCACCGGGGAGCTGTTTTTT. It translates to CASSPTGTGTGELFF.

This clone came up once. The chain couples TRBV10-2 to TRBJ2-3; 7 nucleotides align to TRBD2. This CDR3 is built from 14 residues. Germline V CDR1 and CDR2: WSHSY, SAAADI. J lost 6 bases, V lost 7 bases, and 10 bases had no gene match. CDR3 sequence reads: CASKVPGGDDTQYF. The CDR3 nucleotides read TGCGCCAGCAAGGTTCCGGGGGGAGATGATACGCAGTATTTT.

The chain has TRBV7-2 and TRBJ2-1; the D gene is possibly TRBD2 (6 bases). V was clipped by 1 base and J by 4 bases, with 14 bases between them. Per the germline V gene, CDR1 is SGHTA and CDR2 is FQGNSA. The CDR3 sequence is 16 residues long. The CDR3 region has the DNA TGTGCCAGCAGCTTAGGAGCGGGCCTAGAGTACAATGAGCAGTTCTTC. Amino acids: CASSLGAGLEYNEQFF.

V usage is TRBV6-4 and J usage is TRBJ2-2; 7 nucleotides line up with TRBD1. The CDR3 contains 13 residues. The germline CDR1 and CDR2 sequences are MRHNA and SNTAGT. V trimming: 9 bases; J trimming: 5 bases; junction bases outside the gene matches: 6. In DNA, the CDR3 is TGTGCCAGTGCACAGGGGTTGACCGGGGAGCTGTTTTTT. It yields the protein CASAQGLTGELFF.

Worth noting for this clone: Other DNA sequences in the same sample also yield this CDR3. The rearrangement joins TRBV29-1 to TRBJ1-2, with TRBD1 identical over 8 bases. The germline V gene has CDR1 SQVTM and CDR2 ANQGSEA. After removal of 6 bases from V and 4 bases from J, the junction contained 1 base not matched to a gene. This CDR3 has 11 amino acids. For the CDR3, the DNA is TGCAGCGTAACAGGGGGCTATGGCTACACCTTC. It translates to CSVTGGYGYTF. The variable domain in full, completed from reference TRBV29-1 and TRBJ1-2, reads SAVISQKPSRDICQRGTSLTIQCQVDSQVTMMFWYRQQPGQSLTLIATANQGSEATYESGFVIDKFPISRPNLTFSTLTVSNMSPEDSSIYLCSVTGGYGYTFGSGTRLTVV.

DNA for the CDR3: TGTGCCAGTAGTGCTAGGGGCGAGCAGTACTTC. Translated, it gives CASSARGEQYF. The chain links TRBV19 to TRBJ2-7; TRBD1 is a possible D gene (5 bases). V was trimmed by 5 bases and J by 6 bases, leaving 8 bases between them. CDR3 size: 11 residues. Germline V lookup: CDR1 LNHDA, CDR2 SQIVND (reference sequence).

The chain couples TRBV5-1 to TRBJ2-2; 8 nucleotides line up with TRBD1. Looked up from germline, CDR1 is SGHRS and CDR2 is YFSETQ. The CDR3 loop spans 17 amino acids. V lost 2 bases and J lost 3; bases outside the gene matches: 9. This chain's CDR3 is CASSFFRGRRDTGELFF. The DNA of the CDR3 is TGCGCCAGCAGCTTCTTCAGGGGGCGCCGGGACACCGGGGAGCTGTTTTTT.

This chain joins TRBV7-9 and TRBJ2-1; a weak D match, TRBD2 (6 bases). This CDR3 region has 16 residues. V lost 2 bases to trimming and J lost 5 bases, with 16 bases between them. The germline gives CDR1 SEHNR, CDR2 FQNEAQ (reference sequence). The CDR3 nucleotides are TGTGCCAGCAGCTTAATACTTGGCCGGGGGAACAATGAGCAGTTCTTC. Protein product: CASSLILGRGNNEQFF.

V usage is TRBV5-1 and J usage is TRBJ1-1, with D perhaps TRBD1 (5 bases). Germline loops: CDR1 SGHRS, CDR2 YFSETQ. The V and J ends lost 3 bases and 0 bases respectively, with 15 bases between them. CDR3 size: 16 residues. The CDR3, as DNA: TGCGCCAGCAGCTGGGGGGACGGAAGCATGAACACTGAAGCTTTCTTT. Encoded protein: CASSWGDGSMNTEAFF.

This chain uses TRBV9 with TRBJ1-1, with D maybe TRBD1 (6 bases). The CDR3 contains 13 residues. Germline V gives CDR1 SGDLS, CDR2 YYNGEE. With 0 bases removed from V and 11 bases from J, the gap between germline ends came to 14 bases. In nucleotides, the CDR3 is TGTGCCAGCAGCGTAGGGGTGTCAGGGGTGGCTTTCTTT. Translation gives CASSVGVSGVAFF.

This chain joins TRBV29-1 and TRBJ1-1; no firm D call. CDR3 length equals 11 residues. The germline V and J ends were trimmed by 7 bases and 8 bases, with 14 bases remaining between them. Germline assignment: CDR1 SQVTM and CDR2 ANQGSEA. For the CDR3, the DNA is TGCAGCGCCCACCGGGGAGGAGAAGCTTTCTTT. Translating it yields CSAHRGGEAFF.

The V call is TRBV18, the J call TRBJ2-7; D is possibly TRBD1 (6 bases). This CDR3 has 12 amino acids. CDR1 and CDR2 from the germline V gene are KGHSH and LQKENI. V lost 5 bases, J lost 10 bases, and 15 bases lay in between. In DNA, the CDR3 is TGTGCCAGCTCAGCCCAATCAGGGGAACAGTACTTC. Encoded protein: CASSAQSGEQYF.

The chain couples TRBV7-9 to TRBJ2-4; D is possibly TRBD2 (5 bases). With 5 bases removed from V and 1 base from J, the gap between germline ends came to 18 bases. Germline values: CDR1 SEHNR, CDR2 FQNEAQ (reference sequence). This CDR3 contains 17 residues. The CDR3 loop is CASSNSGSQVAKNIQYF. Written as DNA, the CDR3 is TGTGCCAGCAGCAATTCGGGGTCCCAAGTGGCCAAAAACATTCAGTACTTC. The full variable domain, rest sourced from reference TRBV7-9 and TRBJ2-4, is DTGVSQNPRHKITKRGQNVTFRCDPISEHNRLYWYRQTLGQGPEFLTYFQNEAQLEKSRLLSDRFSAERPKGSFSTLEIQRTEQGDSAMYLCASSNSGSQVAKNIQYFGAGTRLSVL.

The chain joins TRBV9 to TRBJ2-7; 9 bases fit TRBD2. Per germline, CDR1 SGDLS and CDR2 YYNGEE. V lost 0 bases and J lost 4; bases outside the gene matches: 5. This CDR3 contains 15 residues. The CDR3 DNA follows: TGTGCCAGCAGCGTAGATCGAGCGGGGGGATACGAGCAGTACTTC. Translation: CASSVDRAGGYEQYF.

This CDR3 is CASSLSGLESYEQYF. As DNA, the CDR3 is TGTGCCAGCAGTTTATCCGGGTTAGAAAGCTACGAGCAGTACTTC. The J gene is TRBJ2-7, the V gene TRBV28; D gene ambiguous. CDR1 and CDR2 from the germline V gene are MDHEN and SYDVKM. The CDR3 loop spans 15 amino acids. Trimming cost V 1 base and J 3 bases, with 13 bases left between them.

This chain joins TRBV4-1 and TRBJ1-1, with a possible D match to TRBD1 (6 bases). Looked up from germline, CDR1 is MGHRA and CDR2 is YSYEKL. The CDR3 has 17 residues. The V end was cut by 4 bases, the J end by 0 bases, with 18 bases between. The CDR3 protein is CASSLHTGTKMNTEAFF. DNA for the CDR3: TGCGCCAGCAGCCTGCATACCGGGACAAAGATGAACACTGAAGCTTTCTTT.

The rearrangement uses TRBV9 and TRBJ1-1; D may be TRBD1 (6 bases). The CDR3 contains 16 residues. The ends were cut back, 7 bases at V and 1 base at J, with 20 bases in the middle. From germline, CDR1 is SGDLS and CDR2 YYNGEE. Here the CDR3 DNA reads TGTGCCAGCGGCCTCGGGGCAGGGGCGAAGAACACTGAAGCTTTCTTT. Encoded protein: CASGLGAGAKNTEAFF. Full variable domain (rest looked up from reference TRBV9 and TRBJ1-1): DSGVTQTPKHLITATGQRVTLRCSPRSGDLSVYWYQQSLDQGLQFLIQYYNGEERAKGNILERFSAQQFPDLHSELNLSSLELGDSALYFCASGLGAGAKNTEAFFGQGTRLTVV.

This chain links TRBV12-5 with TRBJ1-1, with D possibly TRBD1 on 5 matching bases. Per the germline V gene, CDR1 is LGHNT and CDR2 is FRNRAP. Deletions cut 6 bases from V and 4 bases from J, with 15 bases between. The CDR3 is made up of 14 amino acids. The CDR3 protein is CASGPSGGSTEAFF. The CDR3 DNA follows: TGTGCTAGTGGCCCGTCCGGGGGTAGCACTGAAGCTTTCTTT.

This chain joins TRBV19 and TRBJ1-2; 7 bases map to TRBD1. V gave up 5 bases and J gave up 6 bases; unmatched junction bases: 12. Per germline, CDR1 LNHDA and CDR2 SQIVND (reference sequence). The CDR3 extends over 15 amino acids. CDR3 sequence: CASSDYRGWANGYTF. As DNA, the CDR3 is TGTGCCAGTAGTGACTACAGGGGCTGGGCGAATGGCTACACCTTC.

The chain uses TRBV13 and TRBJ1-1; D call uncertain. The CDR3 spans 16 residues. V gave up 2 bases and J gave up 5 bases, with 18 bases separating them. The V gene's germline CDR1 is PRHDT and CDR2 FYEKMQ (reference sequence). CDR3 loop: CASSLLSGASGTEAFF. CDR3 DNA: TGTGCCAGCAGCTTACTTTCGGGAGCCTCGGGGACTGAAGCTTTCTTT.

The chain links TRBV19 to TRBJ1-5; D might be TRBD1 (6 bases). The CDR3 loop spans 15 amino acids. CDR1 LNHDA and CDR2 SQIVND come from the germline V gene (reference sequence). The V end lost 5 bases, the J end lost 5 bases, and 16 bases lay between the germline ends. This chain's CDR3 is CASSFLDSRHQPQHF. In DNA form, the CDR3 reads TGTGCCAGTAGTTTCCTGGACAGTCGCCATCAGCCCCAGCATTTT.

The rearrangement joins TRBV6-5 to TRBJ2-7; a weak D match, TRBD1 (5 bases). The CDR3 contains 15 residues. Trimming cost V 2 bases and J 2 bases, with 13 bases left between them. CDR1 and CDR2 from the germline V gene are MNHEY and SVGAGI. CDR3: CASSYRAGPAYEQYF. CDR3 in DNA: TGTGCCAGCAGTTACCGGGCAGGGCCAGCCTACGAGCAGTACTTC.

This clone was counted a few times. The chain has TRBV6-5 and TRBJ1-5, with a tentative D call TRBD1 (5 bases). V shed 9 bases and J shed 8 bases, with 17 bases lying between them. This CDR3 region has 13 residues. CDR1 is MNHEY, CDR2 SVGAGI, per germline. The CDR3 sequence: CASWRGSGEPQHF. The CDR3 DNA follows: TGTGCCAGTTGGCGTGGGTCGGGGGAGCCCCAGCATTTT.

The rearrangement links TRBV4-3 to TRBJ1-1; perhaps TRBD1 as D (5 bases). The CDR3 runs 14 residues. V was trimmed by 0 bases and J by 5 bases, leaving 10 bases between them. CDR1 is LGHNA and CDR2 is YSLEER in the germline V gene. CDR3: CASSQDTGETEAFF. The CDR3 DNA reads TGCGCCAGCAGCCAAGATACGGGGGAGACTGAAGCTTTCTTT.

J is TRBJ2-2 and V is TRBV5-1; 7 nucleotides match TRBD2. CDR1 and CDR2 (germline): SGHRS, YFSETQ. Losses at the gene ends were 4 bases for V and 5 bases for J; bases not matched to a gene: 8. This CDR3 contains 15 residues. CDR3 loop: CASSPGARETGELFF. The DNA of the CDR3 is TGCGCCAGCAGCCCCGGGGCGCGGGAGACCGGGGAGCTGTTTTTT.

The chain couples TRBV5-1 to TRBJ2-5; maybe TRBD2 (5 bases). In germline, CDR1 is SGHRS, CDR2 YFSETQ. The V gene lost 3 bases and the J gene lost 5 bases, with 8 bases spanning the gap. This CDR3 is 12 amino acids long. The CDR3 DNA is TGCGCCAGCAGCTCGGGGTACGAGACCCAGTACTTC. Translating it yields CASSSGYETQYF.

The rearrangement uses TRBV5-1 and TRBJ1-1; 7 bases are shared with TRBD1. V was pared by 4 bases and J by 3 bases, with 18 bases of the junction left unmatched. The CDR3 covers 18 residues. CDR1 is SGHRS and CDR2 is YFSETQ in the germline V gene. CDR3 amino acids: CASSRLPRQGIQDTEAFF. DNA for the CDR3: TGCGCCAGCAGCCGTTTGCCCCGACAGGGAATTCAGGACACTGAAGCTTTCTTT.

CDR3 residues: CAWMFGSTDTQYF. The CDR3 DNA sequence: TGTGCCTGGATGTTCGGGAGCACAGATACGCAGTATTTT. This chain uses TRBV30 with TRBJ2-3, with D unclear. Per germline, CDR1 GTSNPN and CDR2 SVGIG (reference sequence). The V gene lost 4 bases and the J gene lost 0 bases, with 8 bases spanning the gap. The CDR3 sequence is 13 residues long. Looking up the rest from reference TRBV30 and TRBJ2-3 gives the full variable domain: SQTIHQWPATLVQPVGSPLSLECTVEGTSNPNLYWYRQAAGRGLQLLFYSVGIGQISSEVPQNLSASRPQDRQFILSSKKLLLSDSGFYLCAWMFGSTDTQYFGPGTRLTVL.

The chain carries TRBV6-5 and TRBJ2-3; 8 positions agree with TRBD2. Germline values: CDR1 MNHEY, CDR2 SVGAGI. CDR3 length equals 15 residues. V trimming: 3 bases; J trimming: 3 bases; junction bases outside the gene matches: 5. The chain's CDR3 is CASSYEAGVTDTQYF. The CDR3, as DNA: TGTGCCAGCAGTTATGAAGCGGGAGTGACAGATACGCAGTATTTT.

This rearrangement joins TRBV18 to TRBJ2-5; 11 positions match TRBD1. The CDR3 contains 13 residues. Germline CDR1 reads KGHSH; CDR2 reads LQKENI. The ends lost 6 bases at V and 4 bases at J; junction bases unmatched: 1. In DNA form, the CDR3 reads TGTGCCAGCTCCGGGACAGGGGGAGAGACCCAGTACTTC. Residues: CASSGTGGETQYF. The whole variable domain, filled in from reference TRBV18 and TRBJ2-5, reads NAGVMQNPRHLVRRRGQEARLRCSPMKGHSHVYWYRQLPEEGLKFMVYLQKENIIDESGMPKERFSAEFPKEGPSILRIQQVVRGDSAAYFCASSGTGGETQYFGPGTRLLVL.